The 13 T cell receptor beta chains presented below share a single source sample, sequenced in a study of blood T cell repertoires in COVID-19. Here immunoSEQ multiplex PCR was the method, and the copy in TCRdb shows in-frame clones only, minus some. In the table there are around 140,000 clones, around 89% of which are singletons. The specimen was peripheral blood. These receptors all stem from a man aged 55 to 70 with COVID-19, enrolled during active disease.

CDR3 sequence (DNA): TGTGCCAGCAGTGAATTGGGGGGTCGTAGCGAGCAGTACTTC. Translated: CASSELGGRSEQYF. The genes are TRBV2 and TRBJ2-7; D is possibly TRBD2 (6 bases). The CDR3 extends over 14 amino acids. CDR1 and CDR2 (germline): SNHLY, FYNNEI. Deletions cut 2 bases from V and 6 bases from J, with 14 bases between.

The CDR3 sequence is CASSQEGTGSEKLFF. CDR3 DNA sequence: TGCGCCAGCAGCCAAGAAGGGACAGGGAGTGAAAAACTGTTTTTT. The V gene is TRBV4-1, the J gene TRBJ1-4, with TRBD1 matching 9 bases. The CDR3 totals 15 residues. V was clipped by 0 bases and J by 7 bases; unmatched bases: 3. Germline CDR1 is MGHRA and CDR2 is YSYEKL.

The chain links TRBV25-1 to TRBJ1-5; D gene unclear. Germline V gene data show CDR1 as MGHDK and CDR2 as SYGVNS. The CDR3 sequence is 13 residues long. The germline V and J ends were trimmed by 4 bases and 4 bases, with 8 bases remaining between them. CDR3 DNA: TGTGCCAGCAGTGTGGCAGTGAATCAGCCCCAGCATTTT. Amino acids: CASSVAVNQPQHF.

The rearrangement joins TRBV19 to TRBJ2-2; weak D call: TRBD2 (5 bases). CDR3 length: 16 residues. Trimming stripped 0 bases from V and 1 base from J, with 9 bases between. CDR1 is LNHDA and CDR2 is SQIVND in the germline V gene (reference sequence). CDR3 nucleotide sequence: TGTGCCAGTAGTATAGATGCGGCGGGGAACACCGGGGAGCTGTTTTTT. Translated: CASSIDAAGNTGELFF.

The CDR3 loop is CAGHVGAGGEETQYF. CDR3 DNA sequence: TGTGCCGGTCATGTCGGGGCTGGGGGCGAAGAGACCCAGTACTTC. The chain combines TRBV2 with TRBJ2-5; D possibly corresponds to TRBD1 (6 bases). This CDR3 comprises 15 residues. Germline assignment: CDR1 SNHLY and CDR2 FYNNEI. The ends were cut back, 11 bases at V and 3 bases at J, with 22 bases in the middle.

This clone has a single count. V gene TRBV7-2 combines with J gene TRBJ1-5, with D unclear. This CDR3 contains 14 residues. Looked up from germline, CDR1 is SGHTA and CDR2 is FQGNSA. V was clipped by 5 bases and J by 0 bases, with 8 bases between them. Written as DNA, the CDR3 is TGTGCCAGCAGCCCCCGGTATAGCAATCAGCCCCAGCATTTT. This codes for CASSPRYSNQPQHF.

The rearrangement joins TRBV11-2 to TRBJ2-1, with D unresolved. Trimming took 0 bases from V and 4 from J, leaving 4 bases between them. This CDR3 comprises 13 residues. CDR1 and CDR2 from the germline V gene are SGHAT and FQNNGV. The CDR3 DNA reads as TGTGCCAGCAGCTTAGAGCGGTACAATGAGCAGTTCTTC. Translated, it gives CASSLERYNEQFF.

This chain links TRBV4-3 with TRBJ1-5; D remains ambiguous. The CDR3 has 14 residues. The V end lost 5 bases, the J end lost 2 bases, and 10 bases lay between the germline ends. CDR1 LGHNA and CDR2 YSLEER come from the germline V gene. CDR3 amino acids: CASSAEEGNQPQHF. The CDR3 nucleotides are TGCGCCAGCAGCGCGGAAGAAGGCAATCAGCCCCAGCATTTT.

J is TRBJ1-3 and V is TRBV6-1; weak D call: TRBD1 (6 bases). The V end was cut by 4 bases, the J end by 0 bases, with 13 bases between. Germline V gene sequence: CDR1 MNHNS, CDR2 SASEGT. This CDR3 region has 16 residues. The CDR3 sequence: CASSGQEASSGNTIYF. In DNA, the CDR3 is TGTGCCAGCAGTGGACAGGAGGCCAGCTCTGGAAACACCATATATTTT.

This chain joins TRBV12-3 or TRBV12-4 and TRBJ1-5, with D hard to call. The CDR3 is 12 amino acids. V dropped 6 bases and J dropped 6 bases, with 9 bases sitting between them. The CDR3 DNA follows: TGTGCCAGCAGGGAGGGTTTTCAGCCCCAGCATTTT. Encoded protein: CASREGFQPQHF.

The chain couples TRBV2 to TRBJ1-3, with D possibly matching TRBD1 (5 bases). This CDR3 has 13 amino acids. With 7 bases removed from V and 4 bases from J, the gap between germline ends came to 11 bases. CDR1 is SNHLY and CDR2 is FYNNEI in the germline V gene. CDR3 in amino acids: CASIGGEGNTIYF. CDR3 in DNA: TGTGCCAGCATTGGGGGGGAAGGAAACACCATATATTTT. The full variable domain, its missing parts supplied by reference TRBV2 and TRBJ1-3, is EPEVTQTPSHQVTQMGQEVILRCVPISNHLYFYWYRQILGQKVEFLVSFYNNEISEKSEIFDDQFSVERPDGSNFTLKIRSTKLEDSAMYFCASIGGEGNTIYFGEGSWLTVV.

The gene calls are TRBV19 and TRBJ2-2; maybe TRBD2 (6 bases). The germline V gene has CDR1 LNHDA and CDR2 SQIVND (reference sequence). This CDR3 is 16 amino acids long. V lost 6 bases to trimming and J lost 0 bases, with 14 bases between them. In DNA, the CDR3 is TGTGCCAGTAGGGGACTTACGACGGCGAACACCGGGGAGCTGTTTTTT. Its protein is CASRGLTTANTGELFF.

The chain has TRBV12-3 or TRBV12-4 and TRBJ1-1; a weak D match, TRBD1 (5 bases). Trimming took off 6 bases at V and 1 base at J, with 9 bases between the two ends. CDR3 length equals 13 residues. The CDR3 DNA sequence: TGTGCCAGCAGGATAGGGGAGAACACTGAAGCTTTCTTT. It encodes CASRIGENTEAFF.